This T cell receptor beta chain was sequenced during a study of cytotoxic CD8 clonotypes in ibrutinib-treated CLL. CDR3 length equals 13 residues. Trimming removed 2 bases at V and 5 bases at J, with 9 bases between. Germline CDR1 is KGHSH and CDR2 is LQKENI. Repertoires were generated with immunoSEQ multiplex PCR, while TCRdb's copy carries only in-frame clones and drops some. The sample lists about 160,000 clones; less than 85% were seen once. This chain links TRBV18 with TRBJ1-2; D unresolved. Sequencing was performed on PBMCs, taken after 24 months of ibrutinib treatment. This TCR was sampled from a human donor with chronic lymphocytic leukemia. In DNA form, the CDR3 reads TGTGCCAGCTCACCAACCGCACAGTATGGCTACACCTTC. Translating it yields CASSPTAQYGYTF. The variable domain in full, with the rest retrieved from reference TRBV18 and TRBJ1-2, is NAGVMQNPRHLVRRRGQEARLRCSPMKGHSHVYWYRQLPEEGLKFMVYLQKENIIDESGMPKERFSAEFPKEGPSILRIQQVVRGDSAAYFCASSPTAQYGYTFGSGTRLTVV.